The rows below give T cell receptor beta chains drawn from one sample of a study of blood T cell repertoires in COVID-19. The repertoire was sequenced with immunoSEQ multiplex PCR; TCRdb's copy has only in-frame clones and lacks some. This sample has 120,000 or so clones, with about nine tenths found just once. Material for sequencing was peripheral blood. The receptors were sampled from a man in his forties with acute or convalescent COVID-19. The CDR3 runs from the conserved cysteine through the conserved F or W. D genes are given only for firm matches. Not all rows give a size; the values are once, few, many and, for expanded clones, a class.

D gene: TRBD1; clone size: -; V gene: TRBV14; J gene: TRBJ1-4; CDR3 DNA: TGTGCCAGCAGCCAAAACCGGGACAGGGGAGCATTTAATGAAAAACTGTTTTTT; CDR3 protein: CASSQNRDRGAFNEKLFF
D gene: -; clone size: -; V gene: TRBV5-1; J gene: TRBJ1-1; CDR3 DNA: TGCGCCAGCAGCCTCGGTGGCGGCGCGAACACTGAAGCTTTCTTT; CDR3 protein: CASSLGGGANTEAFF
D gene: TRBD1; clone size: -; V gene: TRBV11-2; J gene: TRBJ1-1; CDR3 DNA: TGTGCCAGCAGCTCTACCCGACAGGGAGACACTGAAGCTTTCTTT; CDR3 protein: CASSSTRQGDTEAFF
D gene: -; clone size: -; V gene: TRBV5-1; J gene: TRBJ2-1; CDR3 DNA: TGCGCCAGCAGCTTGGATATGGGCAACAATGAGCAGTTCTTC; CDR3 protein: CASSLDMGNNEQFF
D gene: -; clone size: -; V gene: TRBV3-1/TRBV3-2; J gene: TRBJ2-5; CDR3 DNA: TGTGCCAGCAGCCTGGGGGGGCGGGAGACCCAGTACTTC; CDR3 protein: CASSLGGRETQYF
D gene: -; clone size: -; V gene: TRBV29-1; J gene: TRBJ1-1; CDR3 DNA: TGCAGCGTTGAGAAGGACACCCGGAACACTGAAGCTTTCTTT; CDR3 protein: CSVEKDTRNTEAFF
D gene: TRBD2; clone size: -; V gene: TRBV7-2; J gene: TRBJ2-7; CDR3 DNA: TGTGCCAGCAGCTCCCACCGGACTAGCGGGAGCTACGAGCAGTACTTC; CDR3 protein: CASSSHRTSGSYEQYF
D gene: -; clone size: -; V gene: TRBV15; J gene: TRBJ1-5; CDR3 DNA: TGTGCCACCAGTTCTTCTTATGCTGGCACTCAGCCCCAGCATTTT; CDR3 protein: CATSSSYAGTQPQHF
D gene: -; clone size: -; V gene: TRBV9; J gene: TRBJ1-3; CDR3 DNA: TGTGCCAGCAGCGTAGGTGAACCAGGGCCGGGAAACACCATATATTTT; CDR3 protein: CASSVGEPGPGNTIYF
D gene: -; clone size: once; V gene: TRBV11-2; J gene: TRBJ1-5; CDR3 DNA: TGTGCCAGCAGCTTAGCCGGGGACACACTACAGCATTTT; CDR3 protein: CASSLAGDTLQHF
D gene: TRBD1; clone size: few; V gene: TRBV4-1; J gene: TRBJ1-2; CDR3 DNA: TGCGCCAGCAGCCACCCTGACAGGGAAGTTTATGGCTACACCTTC; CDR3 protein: CASSHPDREVYGYTF
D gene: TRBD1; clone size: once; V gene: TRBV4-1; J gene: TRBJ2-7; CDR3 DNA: TGCGCCAGCAGCCCATTGGGACAGAACATCGGAGAGCAGTACTTC; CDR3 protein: CASSPLGQNIGEQYF
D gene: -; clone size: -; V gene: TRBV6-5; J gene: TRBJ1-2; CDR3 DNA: TGTGCCAGCAGCCCCCCGACAGCTAACTATGGCTACACCTTC; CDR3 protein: CASSPPTANYGYTF
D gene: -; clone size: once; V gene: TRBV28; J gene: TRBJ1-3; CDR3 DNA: TGTGCCAGCAGTCCTAGGACAGCTGGAAACACCATATATTTT; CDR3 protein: CASSPRTAGNTIYF
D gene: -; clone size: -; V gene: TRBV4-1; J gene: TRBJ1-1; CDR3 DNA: TGCGCCAGCAGCCAACCCTTCTACAGGAACACTGAAGCTTTCTTT; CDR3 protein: CASSQPFYRNTEAFF
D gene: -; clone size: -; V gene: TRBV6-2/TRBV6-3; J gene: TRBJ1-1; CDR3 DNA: TGTGCCAGCAGTTATATGAACACTGAAGCTTTCTTT; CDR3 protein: CASSYMNTEAFF
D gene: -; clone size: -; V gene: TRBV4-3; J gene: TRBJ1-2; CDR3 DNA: TGCGCCAGCAGCCAAGTGGCAGGGGTAAACTATGGCTACACCTTC; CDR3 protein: CASSQVAGVNYGYTF
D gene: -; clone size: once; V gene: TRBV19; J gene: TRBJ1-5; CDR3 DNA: TGTGCCAGTAGTATCGGGAAAGGGTGGGGTAATCAGCCCCAGCATTTT; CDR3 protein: CASSIGKGWGNQPQHF
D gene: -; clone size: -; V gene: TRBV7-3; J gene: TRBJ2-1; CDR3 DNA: TGTGCCAGCAAATACCCCGGGACAAGCGAGCAGTTCTTC; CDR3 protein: CASKYPGTSEQFF
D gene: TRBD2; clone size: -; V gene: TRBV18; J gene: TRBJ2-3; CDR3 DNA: TGTGCCAGCTCACTAAACAGTCCCGGGACTAGCGGGAGGACTAGCACAGATACGCAGTATTTT; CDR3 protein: CASSLNSPGTSGRTSTDTQYF
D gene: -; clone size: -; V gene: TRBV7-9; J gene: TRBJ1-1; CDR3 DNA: TGTGCCAGCAGCCCTAACTCAGGGGTAGAAGCTTTCTTT; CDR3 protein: CASSPNSGVEAFF
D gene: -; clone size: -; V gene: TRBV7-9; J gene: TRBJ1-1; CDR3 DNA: TGTGCCAGCAGCCCCGGTTTCGGGGGTACTGAAGCTTTCTTT; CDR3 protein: CASSPGFGGTEAFF
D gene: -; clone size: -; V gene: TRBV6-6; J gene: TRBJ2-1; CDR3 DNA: TGTGCCAGCAGTCGAAGAAGGAGTCAGGGGAACAATGAGCAGTTCTTC; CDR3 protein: CASSRRRSQGNNEQFF
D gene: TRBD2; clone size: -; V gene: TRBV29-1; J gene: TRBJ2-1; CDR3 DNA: TGCAGCGTTGACGGAGCGGGGGGGACGTATGAGCAGTTCTTC; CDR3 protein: CSVDGAGGTYEQFF
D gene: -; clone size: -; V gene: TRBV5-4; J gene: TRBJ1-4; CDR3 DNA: TGTGCCAGCAGCTTGAAGGGACTCTCTCCAACTAATGAAAAACTGTTTTTT; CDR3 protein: CASSLKGLSPTNEKLFF
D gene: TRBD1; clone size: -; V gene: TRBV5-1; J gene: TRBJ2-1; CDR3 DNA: TGCGCCAGCAGCCTACAGACAGGGGGCGGCTACAATGAGCAGTTCTTC; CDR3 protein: CASSLQTGGGYNEQFF